This TCR beta chain stems from a study of T-cell memory formation after mild COVID-19. In TCRdb, the 5' RACE reads were re-called with MiXCR into one record per CDR3 protein. The table has approximately 500,000 distinct CDR3 sequences, 20% to 30% seen once. This clonotype has only a few counts. This clonotype was obtained from an adult woman who had mild COVID-19 (a few samples of this study predate the infection). Cell type and time point are not known. Sequences were obtained from PBMCs or a T cell subset sorted from them (not recorded which).

DNA for the CDR3: TGCGCCAGCAGTCAACAGGGATCTCGGGAGCAGTACTTC. Its translation is CASSQQGSREQYF. The chain carries TRBV4-1 and TRBJ2-7; D perhaps matches TRBD1 (6 bases). Germline values: CDR1 MGHRA, CDR2 YSYEKL. V was clipped by 6 bases and J by 7 bases, with 16 bases between them. This CDR3 is 13 amino acids long.